The T cell receptor (beta chain) described here comes from a study of shared clonotypes between healthy human individuals. Study-level background: The people who gave samples were two women and a few men aged 18 to 49.

This clone has only one observation. Libraries were prepared by immunoSEQ multiplex PCR; TCRdb keeps only in-frame clonotypes and omits some of them. The data show approximately 500,000 clones, over 75% seen once. The length of the CDR3 is 16 residues. The V and J ends lost 0 bases and 3 bases respectively, with 13 bases between them. From germline, CDR1 is SGDLS and CDR2 YYNGEE. The sample was PBMCs. The source is a woman in her thirties or forties in good health. Some clones in this sample may be carry-over from other donors' samples. The chain couples TRBV9 to TRBJ1-3; unclear D gene. CDR3 loop: CASSVGHPGGGNTIYF. The CDR3 bases are TGTGCCAGCAGCGTAGGACACCCCGGCGGTGGAAACACCATATATTTT.